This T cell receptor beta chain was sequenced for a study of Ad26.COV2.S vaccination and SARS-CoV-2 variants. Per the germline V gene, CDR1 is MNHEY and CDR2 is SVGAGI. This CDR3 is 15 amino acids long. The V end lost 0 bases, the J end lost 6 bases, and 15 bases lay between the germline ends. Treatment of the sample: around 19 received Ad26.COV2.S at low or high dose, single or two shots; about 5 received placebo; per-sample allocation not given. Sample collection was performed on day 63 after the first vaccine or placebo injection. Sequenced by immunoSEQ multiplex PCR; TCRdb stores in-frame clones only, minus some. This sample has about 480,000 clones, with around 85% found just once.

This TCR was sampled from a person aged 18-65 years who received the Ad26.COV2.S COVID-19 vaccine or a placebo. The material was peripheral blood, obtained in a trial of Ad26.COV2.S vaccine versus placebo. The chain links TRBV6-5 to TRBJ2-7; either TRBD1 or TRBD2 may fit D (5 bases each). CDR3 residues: CASSYSGLGEGEQYF. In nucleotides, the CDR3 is TGTGCCAGCAGTTACTCAGGGTTGGGGGAAGGCGAGCAGTACTTC.